This T cell receptor (beta chain) derives from a study of cytomegalovirus exposure and HLA in healthy donors. Study-wide findings and caveats: As a later analysis showed, a missense DCLRE1C variant was linked to trimming of TCR beta V- and J-genes.

This CDR3 contains 18 residues. Germline values: CDR1 SNHLY, CDR2 FYNNEI. V gave up 0 bases and J gave up 4 bases; unmatched junction bases: 12. The PCR made use of 60 Vbeta and 13 Jbeta primers. The protocol was immunoSEQ multiplex PCR, while the TCRdb copy is restricted to in-frame clones and leaves out a portion. The profile shows 130,000 to 150,000 clones, roughly three quarters of them singletons. On this clone: Its specificity is unknown.

The origin of this receptor is a man aged 55-75 years in good health and CMV-seronegative. Sequencing input: PBMCs. The rearrangement uses TRBV2 and TRBJ2-5; 9 bases are a match to TRBD2. CDR3 amino acids: CASSEAGAGGSGGETQYF. The CDR3 nucleotides are TGTGCCAGCAGTGAAGCGGGAGCGGGAGGAAGTGGGGGAGAGACCCAGTACTTC.